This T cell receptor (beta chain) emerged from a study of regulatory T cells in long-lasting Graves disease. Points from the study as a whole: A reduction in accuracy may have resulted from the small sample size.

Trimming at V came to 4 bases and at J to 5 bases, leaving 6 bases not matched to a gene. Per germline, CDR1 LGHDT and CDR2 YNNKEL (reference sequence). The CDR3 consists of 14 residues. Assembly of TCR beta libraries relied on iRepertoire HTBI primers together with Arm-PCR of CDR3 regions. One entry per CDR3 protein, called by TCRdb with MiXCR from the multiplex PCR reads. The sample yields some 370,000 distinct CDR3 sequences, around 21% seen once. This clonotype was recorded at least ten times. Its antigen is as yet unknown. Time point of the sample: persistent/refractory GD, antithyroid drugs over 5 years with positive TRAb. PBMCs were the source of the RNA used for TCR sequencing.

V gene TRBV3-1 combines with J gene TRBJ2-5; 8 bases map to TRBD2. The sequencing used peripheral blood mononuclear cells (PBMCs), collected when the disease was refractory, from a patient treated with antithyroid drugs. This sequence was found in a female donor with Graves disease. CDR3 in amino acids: CASSRSGTWETQYF. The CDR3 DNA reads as TGTGCCAGCAGCCGTAGCGGGACGTGGGAGACCCAGTACTTC.